This T cell receptor (beta chain) was obtained from a study of beta chain features in type 1 diabetes. Expressed TCRB transcripts were sequenced because the isolated RNA had all been reverse transcribed beforehand. Sequenced by immunoSEQ multiplex PCR; TCRdb stores in-frame clones only, minus some. The table shows 250,000 to 350,000 clones, with approximately 15% occurring only once. This clone occurred a few times. Its antigen is unidentified. Germline-derived CDR1 and CDR2 are MDHEN and SYDVKM. The CDR3 extends over 17 amino acids. Trimming took 5 bases from V and 0 from J, leaving 18 bases between them. Study-level results: All four CD4+ subsets of Type 1 diabetes patients contained TCRB CDR3s that were moderately but significantly shorter.

This TCR derives from a man younger than 45 with type 1 diabetes. Sequenced sample: naive CD4+ T cells from blood. The chain uses TRBV28 and TRBJ2-3; D ambiguous. The chain's CDR3 is CASSPGSRRYSTDTQYF. Here the CDR3 DNA reads TGTGCCAGCAGTCCTGGCTCGCGGCGGTATAGCACAGATACGCAGTATTTT.